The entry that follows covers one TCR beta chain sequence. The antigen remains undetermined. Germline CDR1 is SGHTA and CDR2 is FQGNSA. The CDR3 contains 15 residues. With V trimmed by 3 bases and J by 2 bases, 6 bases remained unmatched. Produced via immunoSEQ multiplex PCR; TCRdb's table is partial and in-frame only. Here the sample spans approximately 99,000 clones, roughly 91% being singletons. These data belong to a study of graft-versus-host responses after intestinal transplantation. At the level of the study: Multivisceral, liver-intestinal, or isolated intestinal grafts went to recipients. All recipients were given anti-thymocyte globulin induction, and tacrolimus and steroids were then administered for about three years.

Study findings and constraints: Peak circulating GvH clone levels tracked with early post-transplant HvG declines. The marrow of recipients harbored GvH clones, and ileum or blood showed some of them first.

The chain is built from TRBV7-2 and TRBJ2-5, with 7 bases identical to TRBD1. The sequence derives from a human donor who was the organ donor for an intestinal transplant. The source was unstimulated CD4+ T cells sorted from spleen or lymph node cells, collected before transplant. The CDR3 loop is CASSFGTAVQETQYF. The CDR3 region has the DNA TGTGCCAGCAGCTTTGGGACAGCGGTACAAGAGACCCAGTACTTC. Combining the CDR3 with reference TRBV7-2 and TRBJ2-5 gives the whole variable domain GAGVSQSPSNKVTEKGKDVELRCDPISGHTALYWYRQSLGQGLEFLIYFQGNSAPDKSGLPSDRFSAERTGGSVSTLTIQRTQQEDSAVYLCASSFGTAVQETQYFGPGTRLLVL.